Sequencing of this T cell receptor (beta chain) was carried out in a study of blood T cell repertoires in COVID-19. In the study overall: Material from acute and convalescent COVID-19 was sourced from the United States, Italy and Spain. Sample material is recorded as cDNA or gDNA derived from T cells, B-cell-depleted T cells, or PBMCs.

Generated by immunoSEQ multiplex PCR, the TCRdb table keeps only in-frame clones and is missing some. The top ten hold 1% to 1.5% of the sample, which has under 200,000 clones, roughly 88% seen once. V dropped 4 bases and J dropped 3 bases, with 3 bases sitting between them. Germline V gives CDR1 MNHEY, CDR2 SVGEGT. The CDR3 length is 11 residues. The TCR sequence derives from a man between 60 and 75 years old who had recovered from COVID-19. This rearrangement joins TRBV6-2 or TRBV6-3 to TRBJ1-2, with D unclear. Sequenced material: peripheral blood. CDR3 protein: CASSFDYGYTF. Written as DNA, the CDR3 is TGTGCCAGCAGTTTCGACTATGGCTACACCTTC.